This T cell receptor (beta chain) came from a study of blood T cell repertoires in COVID-19. Background on the study: Collection of acute and convalescent COVID-19 samples took place in the United States, Italy and Spain.

Study processing details: Estimates of nucleated cell counts were drawn from the amplification of reference gene primers. Using immunoSEQ multiplex PCR, the repertoire was profiled, and TCRdb retains in-frame clones only, with some absent. V, J and clone size derive from that table, while D and trimming were established from the DNA sequence. The table lists 58,000 or so clones, around 74% of them singletons. This CDR3 is built from 14 residues. V was trimmed by 3 bases and J by 0 bases, leaving 8 bases between them. Germline V CDR1 and CDR2: LNHDA, SQIVND (reference sequence). This chain links TRBV19 with TRBJ1-1; D gene unclear. Sequencing was done on a sample of peripheral blood. The TCR comes from a woman at least 80 years old with acute or convalescent COVID-19. This chain's CDR3 is CASSMVQLNTEAFF. DNA of the CDR3: TGTGCCAGTAGTATGGTACAGCTGAACACTGAAGCTTTCTTT.